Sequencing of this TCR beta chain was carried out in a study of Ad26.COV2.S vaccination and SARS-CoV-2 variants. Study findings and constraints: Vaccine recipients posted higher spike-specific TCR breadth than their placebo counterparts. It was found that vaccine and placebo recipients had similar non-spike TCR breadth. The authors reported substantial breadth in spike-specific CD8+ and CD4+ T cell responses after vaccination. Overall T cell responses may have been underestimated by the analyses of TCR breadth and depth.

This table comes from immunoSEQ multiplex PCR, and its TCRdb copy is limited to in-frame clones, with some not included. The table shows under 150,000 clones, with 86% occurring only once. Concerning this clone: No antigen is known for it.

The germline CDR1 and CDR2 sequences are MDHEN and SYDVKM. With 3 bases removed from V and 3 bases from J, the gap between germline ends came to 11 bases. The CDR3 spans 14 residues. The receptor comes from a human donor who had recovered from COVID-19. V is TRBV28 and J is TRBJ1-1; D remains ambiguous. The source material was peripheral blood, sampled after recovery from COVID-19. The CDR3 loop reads CASSFIREDTEAFF. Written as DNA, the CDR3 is TGTGCCAGCAGTTTTATTAGGGAGGACACTGAAGCTTTCTTT. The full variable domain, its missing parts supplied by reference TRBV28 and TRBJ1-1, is DVKVTQSSRYLVKRTGEKVFLECVQDMDHENMFWYRQDPGLGLRLIYFSYDVKMKEKGDIPEGYSVSREKKERFSLILESASTNQTSMYLCASSFIREDTEAFFGQGTRLTVV.